One sample yielded the 23 T cell receptor beta chains listed below, sequenced in a study of blood T cell repertoires in COVID-19. Produced via immunoSEQ multiplex PCR; TCRdb's table is partial and in-frame only. Altogether 250,000 to 300,000 clones are present, about 86% being singletons, with the ten largest covering 3.5% to 5%. Sequencing input: PBMCs or T cells enriched from blood (not recorded which). Every receptor here comes from a man aged 25-40 years with acute COVID-19.

The rearrangement joins TRBV7-3 to TRBJ2-6, with TRBD1 matching 8 bases. CDR3 length: 16 residues. The germline V gene encodes CDR1 SGHTA and CDR2 FQGTGA. J lost 2 bases, V lost 4 bases, and 4 bases had no gene match. CDR3: CASSSNRGAGANVLTF. Written as DNA, the CDR3 is TGTGCCAGCAGCTCCAACAGGGGGGCTGGGGCCAACGTCCTGACTTTC. Variable domain in full (rest from reference TRBV7-3 and TRBJ2-6): GAGVSQTPSNKVTEKGKYVELRCDPISGHTALYWYRQSLGQGPEFLIYFQGTGAADDSGLPNDRFFAVRPEGSVSTLKIQRTERGDSAVYLCASSSNRGAGANVLTFGAGSRLTVL.

This clone came up once. The DNA for the CDR3 is TGTGCCAGCAGTGCCGCCGAGGGAGGGGGTAGAAATGAGCAGTTCTTC. As protein: CASSAAEGGGRNEQFF. The chain joins TRBV6-2 or TRBV6-3 to TRBJ2-1; maybe TRBD2 (7 bases). The CDR3 runs to 16 residues. V lost 5 bases to trimming and J lost 7 bases, with 21 bases between them. In germline, CDR1 is MNHEY, CDR2 SVGEGT.

This chain connects TRBV7-5 to TRBJ2-5; TRBD1, the D gene given by the table, was not confirmed from the DNA. TRBV7-5 is classified as a pseudogene. The CDR3 is 15 amino acids. In DNA form, the CDR3 reads TGTGTCAGAAGCTTAGGGCCAGGGATGAGAGAGACCCAGTACTTC. Residues: CVRSLGPGMRETQYF.

This clone appeared once. Distinct nucleotide sequences in the sample also encode this CDR3. This sequence joins TRBV9 and TRBJ2-1, with D possibly matching TRBD1 (5 bases). CDR1 is SGDLS, CDR2 YYNGEE, per germline. Deletions cut 0 bases from V and 5 bases from J, with 9 bases between. The CDR3 spans 14 residues. Here the CDR3 DNA reads TGTGCCAGCAGCGTAGGGGGCAGGGACAATGAGCAGTTCTTC. This gives the protein CASSVGGRDNEQFF.

This clone was seen a single time. The gene calls are TRBV19 and TRBJ2-6; perhaps TRBD1 as D (6 bases). CDR1 and CDR2 (germline): LNHDA, SQIVND (reference sequence). V was pared by 4 bases and J by 0 bases, with 10 bases between. The CDR3 is made up of 16 amino acids. Written as DNA, the CDR3 is TGTGCCAGTAGTACTATGACAGGCTCTGGGGCCAACGTCCTGACTTTC. Amino acid sequence: CASSTMTGSGANVLTF.

The chain is built from TRBV14 and TRBJ2-1; the match to TRBD2 covers 7 bases. The V gene end was trimmed by 0 bases and the J gene end by 7 bases; junction bases not matched to a gene: 9. Per the germline V gene, CDR1 is SGHDN and CDR2 is FVKESK. The CDR3 is 16 amino acids. CDR3 DNA sequence: TGTGCCAGCAGCCAAGAACTCGGACTAGTCGGGAATGAGCAGTTCTTC. This sequence encodes CASSQELGLVGNEQFF.

The V call is TRBV5-4, the J call TRBJ1-2; no clear D gene. The germline V and J ends were trimmed by 6 bases and 6 bases, with 18 bases remaining between them. CDR3 length: 14 amino acids. Germline CDR1 reads SGHNT; CDR2 reads YYREEE (reference sequence). CDR3 in DNA: TGTGCCAGCAACCACCCCATGGAACGGGATGGCTACACCTTC. It yields the protein CASNHPMERDGYTF.

This clone was observed a few times. The gene calls are TRBV24-1 and TRBJ1-2, with unresolved D. Germline assignment: CDR1 KGHDR and CDR2 SFDVKD. CDR3 length: 12 residues. The ends were cut back, 9 bases at V and 4 bases at J, with 11 bases in the middle. The CDR3 sequence is CATSSPFYGYTF. The CDR3 DNA reads as TGTGCCACCTCGAGCCCATTCTATGGCTACACCTTC.

The chain has TRBV19 and TRBJ1-2, with TRBD1 identical over 8 bases. Per germline, CDR1 LNHDA and CDR2 SQIVND (reference sequence). Trimming removed 1 base from V and 6 bases from J; junction bases left unmatched: 4. CDR3 length equals 14 residues. The CDR3 coding sequence is TGTGCCAGTAGTATAGTTCCAGGGGGCGATGGCTACACCTTC. This codes for CASSIVPGGDGYTF. The whole variable domain, remainder taken from reference TRBV19 and TRBJ1-2, is DGGITQSPKYLFRKEGQNVTLSCEQNLNHDAMYWYRQDPGQGLRLIYYSQIVNDFQKGDIAEGYSVSREKKESFPLTVTSAQKNPTAFYLCASSIVPGGDGYTFGSGTRLTVV.

This clone occurred once. This chain links TRBV19 with TRBJ2-1; 7 bases match TRBD1. V lost 6 bases, J lost 3 bases, and 5 bases stayed unmatched. The CDR3 has 14 residues. Germline V gene data show CDR1 as LNHDA and CDR2 as SQIVND (reference sequence). CDR3 DNA: TGTGCCAGTAGCCTCGGGACAGTCTACAATGAGCAGTTCTTC. Translated, it gives CASSLGTVYNEQFF.

A single count supports this clone. The rearrangement uses TRBV7-9 and TRBJ1-1; TRBD1 might be the D (6 bases). Trimming removed 4 bases at V and 4 bases at J, with 16 bases between. The CDR3 length is 15 residues. Germline-derived CDR1 and CDR2 are SEHNR and FQNEAQ (reference sequence). The CDR3 region has the DNA TGTGCCAGCAGCTCAGGATTAAGGGGGGGCACTGAAGCTTTCTTT. Encoded protein: CASSSGLRGGTEAFF.

The chain is built from TRBV30 and TRBJ1-3, with 9 bases fitting TRBD1. The germline V gene has CDR1 GTSNPN and CDR2 SVGIG (reference sequence). CDR3 length: 13 amino acids. Unmatched junction bases numbered 4, after V lost 5 bases and J lost 5 bases. The CDR3 protein is CAWAGTGRNTIYF. CDR3 nucleotide sequence: TGTGCCTGGGCAGGGACAGGGAGAAACACCATATATTTT. The whole variable domain, filled in from reference TRBV30 and TRBJ1-3, reads SQTIHQWPATLVQPVGSPLSLECTVEGTSNPNLYWYRQAAGRGLQLLFYSVGIGQISSEVPQNLSASRPQDRQFILSSKKLLLSDSGFYLCAWAGTGRNTIYFGEGSWLTVV.

This sequence joins TRBV29-1 and TRBJ2-1, with D tentatively TRBD1 (6 bases). Germline V gene data show CDR1 as SQVTM and CDR2 as ANQGSEA. The V gene lost 6 bases and the J gene lost 6 bases, with 12 bases spanning the gap. The CDR3 consists of 12 residues. DNA for the CDR3: TGCAGCGTGGTACAGGGTCTCAATGAGCAGTTCTTC. This sequence encodes CSVVQGLNEQFF.

The V gene is TRBV7-6, the J gene TRBJ1-2; D remains ambiguous. The V gene lost 5 bases and the J gene lost 7 bases, with 17 bases spanning the gap. This CDR3 contains 14 residues. In germline, CDR1 is SGHVS, CDR2 FNYEAQ. CDR3 amino acids: CASSLGLTDTGYTF. CDR3 nucleotides: TGTGCCAGCAGCCTAGGCCTTACCGACACTGGCTACACCTTC.

The gene calls are TRBV7-2 and TRBJ1-1; D is unclear. The CDR3 is 13 residues long. The V gene lost 7 bases and the J gene lost 0 bases, with 9 bases spanning the gap. From germline, CDR1 is SGHTA and CDR2 FQGNSA. CDR3: CASNRAMNTEAFF. CDR3 nucleotides: TGTGCCAGCAACCGAGCCATGAACACTGAAGCTTTCTTT.

This clone has a handful of counts. CDR3 region: CASRAGFGNEQFF. The CDR3 coding sequence is TGTGCCAGCAGGGCCGGGTTTGGCAATGAGCAGTTCTTC. V and J are TRBV28 and TRBJ2-1; no clear D gene. CDR1 and CDR2 from the germline V gene are MDHEN and SYDVKM. The V end was cut by 6 bases, the J end by 6 bases, with 12 bases between. The CDR3 totals 13 residues. Full variable domain (remainder filled in from reference TRBV28 and TRBJ2-1): DVKVTQSSRYLVKRTGEKVFLECVQDMDHENMFWYRQDPGLGLRLIYFSYDVKMKEKGDIPEGYSVSREKKERFSLILESASTNQTSMYLCASRAGFGNEQFFGPGTRLTVL.

The chain is built from TRBV7-2 and TRBJ1-1, with D perhaps TRBD1 (6 bases). V gave up 4 bases and J gave up 10 bases, with 16 bases separating them. The CDR3 has 13 residues. CDR1 is SGHTA and CDR2 is FQGNSA in the germline V gene. The CDR3, as DNA: TGTGCCAGCAGCTCGCACAGGGTCCAAGGAGCTTTCTTT. Translation gives CASSSHRVQGAFF. The variable domain in full, with the rest retrieved from reference TRBV7-2 and TRBJ1-1, is GAGVSQSPSNKVTEKGKDVELRCDPISGHTALYWYRQSLGQGLEFLIYFQGNSAPDKSGLPSDRFSAERTGGSVSTLTIQRTQQEDSAVYLCASSSHRVQGAFFGQGTRLTVV.

CDR3 loop: CASRLGQGAWGEAFF. The DNA of the CDR3 is TGCGCCAGCAGACTTGGACAGGGGGCATGGGGTGAAGCTTTCTTT. The chain uses TRBV10-2 and TRBJ1-1; 11 nucleotides agree with TRBD1. CDR1 is WSHSY and CDR2 is SAAADI in the germline V gene. The CDR3 contains 15 residues. Germline trimming cut 6 bases from V and 7 bases from J; bases unmatched to any gene: 10.

The chain is built from TRBV6-5 and TRBJ2-2, with D perhaps TRBD2 (5 bases). There are 15 residues in the CDR3. CDR1 MNHEY and CDR2 SVGAGI come from the germline V gene. The V end lost 7 bases, the J end lost 2 bases, and 14 bases lay between the germline ends. In DNA, the CDR3 is TGTGCCAGCAAGGTCGGGGAATTAAACACCGGGGAGCTGTTTTTT. Residues: CASKVGELNTGELFF.

This sequence joins TRBV5-1 and TRBJ2-1; 11 bases agree with TRBD1. The V segment lost 4 bases and the J segment 3 bases; nucleotides outside the gene matches: 3. CDR1 is SGHRS and CDR2 is YFSETQ in the germline V gene. CDR3 size: 15 residues. The CDR3 nucleotides read TGCGCCAGCAGCCCGGGACAGGGGGGCTACAATGAGCAGTTCTTC. Translating gives CASSPGQGGYNEQFF. Supplemented by reference TRBV5-1 and TRBJ2-1, the full variable domain reads KAGVTQTPRYLIKTRGQQVTLSCSPISGHRSVSWYQQTPGQGLQFLFEYFSETQRNKGNFPGRFSGRQFSNSRSEMNVSTLELGDSALYLCASSPGQGGYNEQFFGPGTRLTVL.

The chain links TRBV7-6 to TRBJ2-6, with D maybe TRBD1 (6 bases). The germline gives CDR1 SGHVS, CDR2 FNYEAQ. The CDR3 length is 16 residues. Trimming cost V 5 bases and J 2 bases, with 13 bases left between them. The chain's CDR3 is CASSATQGPGANVLTF. Written as DNA, the CDR3 is TGTGCCAGCAGCGCAACACAGGGTCCTGGGGCCAACGTCCTGACTTTC. Full variable domain (rest looked up from reference TRBV7-6 and TRBJ2-6): GAGVSQSPRYKVTKRGQDVALRCDPISGHVSLYWYRQALGQGPEFLTYFNYEAQQDKSGLPNDRFSAERPEGSISTLTIQRTEQRDSAMYRCASSATQGPGANVLTFGAGSRLTVL.

This sequence joins TRBV28 and TRBJ2-3, with 8 bases that match TRBD2. With 11 bases clipped from V and 3 bases from J, the junction kept 7 bases outside the gene matches. The CDR3 extends over 13 amino acids. Germline CDR1 is MDHEN and CDR2 is SYDVKM. Here the CDR3 DNA reads TGTGCCGGTAAAACGGGGGGGACAGATACGCAGTATTTT. As protein: CAGKTGGTDTQYF.

V is TRBV6-1 and J is TRBJ1-1; no clear D gene. CDR3 length equals 13 residues. V lost 6 bases, J lost 0 bases, and 8 bases lay in between. Germline CDR1 reads MNHNS; CDR2 reads SASEGT. The CDR3 spells CASSLQLNTEAFF. For the CDR3, the DNA is TGTGCCAGCAGCTTACAGCTGAACACTGAAGCTTTCTTT.